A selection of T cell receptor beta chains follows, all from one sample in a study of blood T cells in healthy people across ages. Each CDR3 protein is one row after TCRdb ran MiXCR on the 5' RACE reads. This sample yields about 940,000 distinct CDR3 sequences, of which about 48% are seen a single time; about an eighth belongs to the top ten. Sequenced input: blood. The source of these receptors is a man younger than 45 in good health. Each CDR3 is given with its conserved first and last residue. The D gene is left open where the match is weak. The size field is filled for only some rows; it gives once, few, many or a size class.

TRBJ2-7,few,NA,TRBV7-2,TGTGCCAGCAGCTTAGTAGAGGGAATCAGACGCGAGCAGTACTTC,CASSLVEGIRREQYF
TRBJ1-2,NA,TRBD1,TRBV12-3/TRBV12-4,TGTGCCAGCAGTCTCGGACAGGCCGCTGGCTACACCTTC,CASSLGQAAGYTF
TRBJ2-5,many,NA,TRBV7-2,TGTGCCAGCAGCTTAGGAGGGGAAGAGACCCAGTACTTC,CASSLGGEETQYF
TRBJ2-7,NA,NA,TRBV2,TGTGCCAGCAGGAGAGACAACATCGACGAGCAGTACTTC,CASRRDNIDEQYF
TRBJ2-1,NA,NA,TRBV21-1,TGTGCCAGCCCCCCGGGCAGGGCCTACAATGAGCAGTTCTTC,CASPPGRAYNEQFF
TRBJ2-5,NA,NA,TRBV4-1,TGCGCCAGCAGCTACCGGACGGACTACGAGCGGTACTTC,CASSYRTDYERYF
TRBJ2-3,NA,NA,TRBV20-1,TGCAGTGCTAGAGATACCCTTGGGGGTACGCGGTATTTT,CSARDTLGGTRYF
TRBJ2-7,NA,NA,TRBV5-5,TGTGCCAGCAGCTGGACTGCTCCCGGGAAAGAAGGGGAGCAGTACTTC,CASSWTAPGKEGEQYF
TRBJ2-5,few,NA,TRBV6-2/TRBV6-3,TGTGCCAGCAGCTCCGTCGTCCCAAAGACCCAGTACTTC,CASSSVVPKTQYF
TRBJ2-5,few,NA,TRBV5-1,TGCGCCAGCAGGTCGGGACAAGAGACCCAGTACTTC,CASRSGQETQYF
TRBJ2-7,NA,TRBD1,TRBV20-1,TGCAGTGCTTCAGCAGGGGACAGATTCTACGAGCAGTACTTC,CSASAGDRFYEQYF
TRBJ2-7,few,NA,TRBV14,TGTGCCAGCAACTCCTACGGGGGCTACGAGCAGTACTTC,CASNSYGGYEQYF
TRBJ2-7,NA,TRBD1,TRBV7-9,TGTGCCAGCAGTAAGGACAGGCTCGCCTACGAGCAGTACTTC,CASSKDRLAYEQYF
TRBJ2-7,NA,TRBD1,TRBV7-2,TGTGCCAGCAGCCAATCTCCTGGACAGGGGTTCTACGAGCAGTACTTC,CASSQSPGQGFYEQYF
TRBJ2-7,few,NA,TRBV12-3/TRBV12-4,TGTGCCAGCAGCCCAGGGTATCAGTCCTACGAGCAGTACTTC,CASSPGYQSYEQYF
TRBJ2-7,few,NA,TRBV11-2,TGTGCCAGCAGCTTAGATTGGCGGGAGCAGTACTTC,CASSLDWREQYF
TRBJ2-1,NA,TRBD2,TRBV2,TGTGCCAGCAGTGACGGCGGGGGGGCTGTTGGTGAGCAGTTCTTC,CASSDGGGAVGEQFF